This T cell receptor beta chain was identified during a study of T cell repertoires in cytomegalovirus infection. This CDR3 spans 14 amino acids. V lost 4 bases and J 2 bases, leaving 15 bases between the germline ends. CDR1 and CDR2 (germline): DFQATT, SNEGSKA (reference sequence). TCRdb re-called the reads through MiXCR, storing one row per CDR3 protein. The sample holds about 260,000 distinct CDR3 sequences, about 13% seen once. The sample taken for sequencing was PBMCs. The chain combines TRBV20-1 with TRBJ2-7; D gene unclear. This sequence originates from a human donor in good health (CMV status not recorded). Some clones in this sample may be carry-over from other donors' samples. CDR3 in DNA: TGCAGTGCTACTTTCCCGCAGGTTCCCTACGAGCAGTACTTC. Encoded protein: CSATFPQVPYEQYF.